A few counts support the clone carrying this T cell receptor beta chain. The target antigen is unknown. This sample is drawn from a study of T cell responses to AZD1222 COVID-19 vaccine. Points from the study as a whole: The sample set comprised mostly white British donors with more females, and clonal diversity was possibly underestimated. Two AZD1222 doses significantly raised spike-specific TCR breadth and depth over controls.

From germline, CDR1 is KGHDR and CDR2 SFDVKD. V was trimmed by 5 bases and J by 0 bases, leaving 7 bases between them. This CDR3 has 13 amino acids. Using immunoSEQ multiplex PCR, the repertoire was profiled, and TCRdb retains in-frame clones only, with some absent. The table lists roughly 150,000 clones, approximately 89% of them singletons. The clonotype was recovered from an adult in good health. The chain combines TRBV24-1 with TRBJ2-7; no clear D gene. Sequencing used peripheral blood, obtained on day 0 of AZD1222 vaccination. For the CDR3, the DNA is TGTGCCACCAGTGCACAATCCTCCTACGAGCAGTACTTC. It translates to CATSAQSSYEQYF.